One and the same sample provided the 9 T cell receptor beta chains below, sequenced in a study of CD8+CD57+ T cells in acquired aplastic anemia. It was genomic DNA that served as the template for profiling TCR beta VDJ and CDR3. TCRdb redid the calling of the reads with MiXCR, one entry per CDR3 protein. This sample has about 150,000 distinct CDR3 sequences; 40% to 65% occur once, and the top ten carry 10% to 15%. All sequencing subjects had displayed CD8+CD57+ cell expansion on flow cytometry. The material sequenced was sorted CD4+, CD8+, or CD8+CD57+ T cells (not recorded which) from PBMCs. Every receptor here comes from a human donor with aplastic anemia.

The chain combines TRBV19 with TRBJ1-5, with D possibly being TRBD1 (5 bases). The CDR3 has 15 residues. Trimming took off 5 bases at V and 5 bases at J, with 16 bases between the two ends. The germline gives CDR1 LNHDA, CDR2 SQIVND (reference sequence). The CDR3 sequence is CASSRGGTGDQPQHF. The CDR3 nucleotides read TGTGCCAGTAGTCGGGGCGGGACGGGAGATCAGCCCCAGCATTTT. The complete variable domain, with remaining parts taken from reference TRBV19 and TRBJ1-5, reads DGGITQSPKYLFRKEGQNVTLSCEQNLNHDAMYWYRQDPGQGLRLIYYSQIVNDFQKGDIAEGYSVSREKKESFPLTVTSAQKNPTAFYLCASSRGGTGDQPQHFGDGTRLSIL.

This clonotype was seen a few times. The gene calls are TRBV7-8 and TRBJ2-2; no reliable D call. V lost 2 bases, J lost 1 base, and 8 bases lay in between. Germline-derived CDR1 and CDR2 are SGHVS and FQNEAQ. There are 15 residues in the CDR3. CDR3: CASSLTTGNTGELFF. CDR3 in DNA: TGTGCCAGCAGCTTAACGACGGGGAACACCGGGGAGCTGTTTTTT.

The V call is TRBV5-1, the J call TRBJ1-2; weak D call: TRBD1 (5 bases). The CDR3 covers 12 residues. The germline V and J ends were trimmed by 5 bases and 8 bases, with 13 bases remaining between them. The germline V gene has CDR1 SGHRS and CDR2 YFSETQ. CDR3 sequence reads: CASSGQGEGYTF. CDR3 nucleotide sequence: TGCGCCAGCAGTGGGCAGGGAGAGGGCTACACCTTC.

CDR3 nucleotide sequence: TGTGCCAGCAGCTACGGACAGTACACTGAAGCTTTCTTT. Encoded protein: CASSYGQYTEAFF. The J gene is TRBJ1-1, the V gene TRBV7-2; D is possibly TRBD1 (6 bases). The germline gives CDR1 SGHTA, CDR2 FQGNSA. The CDR3 contains 13 residues. Trimming shortened V by 4 bases and J by 3 bases, and 9 bases separated the two germline ends.

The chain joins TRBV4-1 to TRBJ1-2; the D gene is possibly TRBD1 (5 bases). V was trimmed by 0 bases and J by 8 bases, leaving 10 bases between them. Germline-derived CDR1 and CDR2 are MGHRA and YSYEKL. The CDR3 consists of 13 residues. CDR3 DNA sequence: TGCGCCAGCAGCCAAGATGTAGGGACCGGCTACACCTTC. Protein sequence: CASSQDVGTGYTF.

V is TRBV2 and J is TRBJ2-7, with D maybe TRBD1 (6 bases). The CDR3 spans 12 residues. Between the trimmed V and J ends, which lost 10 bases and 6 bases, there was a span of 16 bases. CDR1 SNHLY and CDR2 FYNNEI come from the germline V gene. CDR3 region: CAIPGTMGEQYF. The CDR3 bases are TGTGCCATCCCCGGGACAATGGGCGAGCAGTACTTC.

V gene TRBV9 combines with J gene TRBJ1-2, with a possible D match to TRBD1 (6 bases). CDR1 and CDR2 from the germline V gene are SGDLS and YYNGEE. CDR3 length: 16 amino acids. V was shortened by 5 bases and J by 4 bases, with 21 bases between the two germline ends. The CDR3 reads CASSGGGDLGFYGYTF. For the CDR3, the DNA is TGTGCCAGCAGTGGGGGGGGCGATTTAGGTTTCTATGGCTACACCTTC. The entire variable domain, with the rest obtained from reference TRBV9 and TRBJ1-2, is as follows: DSGVTQTPKHLITATGQRVTLRCSPRSGDLSVYWYQQSLDQGLQFLIQYYNGEERAKGNILERFSAQQFPDLHSELNLSSLELGDSALYFCASSGGGDLGFYGYTFGSGTRLTVV.

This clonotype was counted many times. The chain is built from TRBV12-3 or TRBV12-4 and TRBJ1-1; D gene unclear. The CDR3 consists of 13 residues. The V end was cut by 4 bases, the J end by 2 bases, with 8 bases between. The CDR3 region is CASSSQRNTEAFF. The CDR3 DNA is TGTGCCAGCAGTTCGCAACGCAACACTGAAGCTTTCTTT.

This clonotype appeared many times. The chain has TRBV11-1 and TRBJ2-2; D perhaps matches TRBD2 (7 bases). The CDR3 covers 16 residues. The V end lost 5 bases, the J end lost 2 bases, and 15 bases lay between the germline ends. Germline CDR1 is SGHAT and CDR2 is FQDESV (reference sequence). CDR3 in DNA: TGTGCCAGCAGCATAAGCGGGACACCAAACACCGGGGAGCTGTTTTTT. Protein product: CASSISGTPNTGELFF.